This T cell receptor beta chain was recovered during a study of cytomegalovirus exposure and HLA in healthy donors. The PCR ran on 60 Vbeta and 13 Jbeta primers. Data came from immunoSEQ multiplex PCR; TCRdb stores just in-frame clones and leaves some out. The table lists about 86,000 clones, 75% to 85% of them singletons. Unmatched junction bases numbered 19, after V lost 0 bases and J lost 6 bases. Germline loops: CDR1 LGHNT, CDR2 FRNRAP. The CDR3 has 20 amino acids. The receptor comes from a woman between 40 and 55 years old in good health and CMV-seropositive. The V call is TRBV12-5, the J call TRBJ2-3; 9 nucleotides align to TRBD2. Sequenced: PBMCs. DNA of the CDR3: TGTGCTAGTGGTTTGGTACGGACCAGCGGGGGGCCCTTCAGGGAGGATACGCAGTATTTT. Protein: CASGLVRTSGGPFREDTQYF.